The next 30 T cell receptor beta chains were all read from a single sample in a study of blood T cell repertoires in COVID-19. Assay used: immunoSEQ multiplex PCR; TCRdb lists only in-frame clones, some missing. The profile shows about 40,000 clones, about 85% of them singletons. Sequences were obtained from peripheral blood. All receptors derive from a human donor in a cohort sampled during active COVID-19.

The chain is built from TRBV18 and TRBJ1-1, with 7 bases aligning to TRBD1. CDR1 is KGHSH, CDR2 LQKENI, per germline. Trimming removed 8 bases from V and 0 bases from J; junction bases left unmatched: 9. The CDR3 sequence is 15 residues long. CDR3 residues: CASTQLQGMNTEAFF. The CDR3 nucleotides are TGTGCCAGCACTCAACTACAGGGGATGAACACTGAAGCTTTCTTT.

The rearrangement links TRBV9 to TRBJ1-3; 11 nucleotides line up with TRBD1. This CDR3 comprises 16 residues. Trimming cost V 3 bases and J 3 bases; bases outside gene matches: 5. In germline, CDR1 is SGDLS, CDR2 YYNGEE. CDR3 amino acids: CASSARTGGGGNTIYF. The CDR3 DNA sequence: TGTGCCAGCAGCGCACGGACAGGGGGCGGTGGAAACACCATATATTTT.

The chain recombines TRBV4-1 with TRBJ2-7; D might be TRBD1 (5 bases). V shed 0 bases and J shed 2 bases, with 14 bases lying between them. The CDR3 covers 16 residues. Germline V gene sequence: CDR1 MGHRA, CDR2 YSYEKL. This CDR3 reads CASSQEKQGRPYEQYF. CDR3 nucleotides: TGCGCCAGCAGCCAAGAAAAGCAGGGTCGTCCCTACGAGCAGTACTTC.

The genes are TRBV2 and TRBJ1-5; D may be TRBD1 (5 bases). Trimming took 9 bases from V and 0 from J, leaving 9 bases between them. This CDR3 comprises 13 residues. CDR1 SNHLY and CDR2 FYNNEI come from the germline V gene. CDR3 in DNA: TGTGCCAGTCGACAGCTTAGCAATCAGCCCCAGCATTTT. The encoded protein is CASRQLSNQPQHF.

This chain uses TRBV5-1 with TRBJ2-5; 8 nucleotides align to TRBD1. The germline CDR1 and CDR2 sequences are SGHRS and YFSETQ. The V gene end was trimmed by 4 bases and the J gene end by 3 bases; junction bases not matched to a gene: 2. This CDR3 has 13 amino acids. CDR3 in DNA: TGCGCCAGCAGCACGGGACAGGAAGAGACCCAGTACTTC. It is translated as CASSTGQEETQYF.

The V and J genes are TRBV12-3 or TRBV12-4 and TRBJ1-6; D uncertain. The CDR3 totals 12 residues. Between the trimmed V and J ends, which lost 4 bases and 14 bases, there was a span of 12 bases. CDR3 DNA sequence: TGTGCCAGCAGTTCAAGTCGGAGGTCCCTCCACTTT. Translation gives CASSSSRRSLHF.

The rearrangement links TRBV5-1 to TRBJ2-2; 7 bases align to TRBD1. Unmatched junction bases numbered 6, after V lost 3 bases and J lost 1 base. Germline assignment: CDR1 SGHRS and CDR2 YFSETQ. The CDR3 sequence is 16 residues long. CDR3 amino acids: CASSSVRTGNTGELFF. DNA of the CDR3: TGCGCCAGCAGCTCCGTTAGGACAGGGAACACCGGGGAGCTGTTTTTT.

The chain uses TRBV4-2 and TRBJ2-2, with TRBD2 matching 8 bases. The CDR3 contains 16 residues. The V gene end was trimmed by 0 bases and the J gene end by 6 bases; junction bases not matched to a gene: 6. Germline V gene sequence: CDR1 LGHNA, CDR2 YNFKEQ. The CDR3 here is CASSQDSGLGAGELFF. In nucleotides, the CDR3 is TGTGCCAGCAGCCAAGATTCGGGACTAGGCGCCGGGGAGCTGTTTTTT.

This clone was detected only a few times. This chain uses TRBV7-9 with TRBJ1-2; 9 bases match TRBD1. Germline V gives CDR1 SEHNR, CDR2 FQNEAQ (reference sequence). The CDR3 runs 15 residues. Trimming removed 1 base from V and 4 bases from J; junction bases left unmatched: 4. The CDR3 DNA reads TGTGCCAGCAGCTTAGGGGACAGGGACTTCTATGGCTACACCTTC. Translation: CASSLGDRDFYGYTF.

DNA for the CDR3: TGTGCCAGCCGGACAGGGCAAGGAAACACCATATATTTT. Protein sequence: CASRTGQGNTIYF. This chain links TRBV7-9 with TRBJ1-3; 8 positions match TRBD1. The CDR3 totals 13 residues. The germline CDR1 and CDR2 sequences are SEHNR and FQNEAQ (reference sequence). V lost 8 bases and J lost 4; bases outside the gene matches: 4.

This clone was counted a single time. The chain combines TRBV5-8 with TRBJ2-1; TRBD2 aligns across 11 bases. This CDR3 contains 17 residues. The germline V gene has CDR1 SGHTS and CDR2 YDEGEE. Unmatched junction bases numbered 10, after V lost 4 bases and J lost 4 bases. The CDR3 region is CASSDRLAGTHYNEQFF. CDR3 nucleotides: TGTGCCAGCAGCGATCGACTAGCGGGGACCCATTACAATGAGCAGTTCTTC.

The V gene is TRBV5-1, the J gene TRBJ2-5; 12 nucleotides align to TRBD2. The CDR3 totals 16 residues. Germline V gives CDR1 SGHRS, CDR2 YFSETQ. With 3 bases clipped from V and 1 base from J, the junction kept 4 bases outside the gene matches. CDR3 amino acids: CASSYRTSGVQETQYF. The DNA for the CDR3 is TGCGCCAGCAGCTACCGGACTAGCGGGGTCCAAGAGACCCAGTACTTC.

This clone was counted only a few times. The J gene is TRBJ1-3, the V gene TRBV7-9; D is undetermined. The V end was cut by 3 bases, the J end by 0 bases, with 6 bases between. The CDR3 runs to 14 residues. Germline-derived CDR1 and CDR2 are SEHNR and FQNEAQ (reference sequence). CDR3 sequence: CASSFGLSGNTIYF. Written as DNA, the CDR3 is TGTGCCAGCAGCTTCGGTCTCTCTGGAAACACCATATATTTT.

The chain carries TRBV18 and TRBJ2-7; TRBD1 matches at 8 bases. The CDR3 consists of 13 residues. The ends lost 3 bases at V and 5 bases at J; junction bases unmatched: 3. Germline V gene lookup returns CDR1 KGHSH and CDR2 LQKENI. The CDR3 bases are TGTGCCAGCTCACCGGACAGGGTAGACGAGCAGTACTTC. Its translation is CASSPDRVDEQYF. The entire variable domain, with the rest obtained from reference TRBV18 and TRBJ2-7, is as follows: NAGVMQNPRHLVRRRGQEARLRCSPMKGHSHVYWYRQLPEEGLKFMVYLQKENIIDESGMPKERFSAEFPKEGPSILRIQQVVRGDSAAYFCASSPDRVDEQYFGPGTRLTVT.

CDR3 nucleotides: TGTGCCAGCTCACCAGGGACAGGAGCTAACTATGGCTACACCTTC. Protein product: CASSPGTGANYGYTF. The V and J genes are TRBV18 and TRBJ1-2; 8 bases fit TRBD1. CDR3 size: 15 residues. Germline-derived CDR1 and CDR2 are KGHSH and LQKENI. Trimming removed 2 bases from V and 0 bases from J; junction bases left unmatched: 2.

The chain is built from TRBV7-3 and TRBJ2-3; the match to TRBD2 covers 8 bases. CDR1 and CDR2 (germline): SGHTA, FQGTGA. The trim removed 5 bases at V and 0 bases at J, leaving 13 bases unmatched. The CDR3 is 18 residues long. CDR3 amino acids: CASSPQGSGAISTDTQYF. As DNA, the CDR3 is TGTGCCAGCAGCCCCCAGGGTAGCGGGGCTATTAGCACAGATACGCAGTATTTT.

The chain joins TRBV21-1 to TRBJ1-4; TRBD1, the table's D call, lacks a check against the DNA. TRBV21-1 is a known pseudogene. The length of the CDR3 is 16 residues. CDR3 protein: CASSSRDRDRGEKLFF. The DNA for the CDR3 is TGTGCCAGCAGCAGCCGGGACAGGGATCGGGGTGAAAAACTGTTTTTT.

The rearrangement uses TRBV19 and TRBJ2-3, with 7 nucleotides matching TRBD1. Trimming at V came to 0 bases and at J to 1 base, leaving 1 base not matched to a gene. CDR3 length: 15 residues. CDR1 and CDR2 (germline): LNHDA, SQIVND (reference sequence). DNA of the CDR3: TGTGCCAGTAGTATAGACGGGACAGGCACAGATACGCAGTATTTT. Residues: CASSIDGTGTDTQYF.

The genes are TRBV7-2 and TRBJ2-1, with a tentative D call TRBD1 (7 bases). The CDR3 totals 16 residues. Trimming took 1 base from V and 4 from J, leaving 14 bases between them. Germline V gene sequence: CDR1 SGHTA, CDR2 FQGNSA. The CDR3 is CASSLDSTGTYNEQFF. CDR3 nucleotides: TGTGCCAGCAGCTTAGATTCGACAGGGACTTACAATGAGCAGTTCTTC.

This clone has just one count. The chain is built from TRBV12-3 or TRBV12-4 and TRBJ2-3; D not resolved. Trimming cost V 7 bases and J 3 bases, with 8 bases left between them. The CDR3 is 12 residues long. The CDR3 DNA sequence: TGTGCCAGCACTAGTCTAACAGATACGCAGTATTTT. It specifies CASTSLTDTQYF.

The chain couples TRBV18 to TRBJ2-3; D possibly corresponds to TRBD2 (5 bases). The CDR3 is 16 amino acids. The germline V gene encodes CDR1 KGHSH and CDR2 LQKENI. V was trimmed by 0 bases and J by 5 bases, leaving 15 bases between them. The DNA of the CDR3 is TGTGCCAGCTCACCACCTAACAAGCGGACCAAAGATACGCAGTATTTT. Translating gives CASSPPNKRTKDTQYF.

This clone was counted between two and nine times. The chain carries TRBV12-3 or TRBV12-4 and TRBJ1-2; TRBD1 aligns across 9 bases. The length of the CDR3 is 13 residues. Trimming cost V 6 bases and J 9 bases; bases outside gene matches: 8. In DNA form, the CDR3 reads TGTGCCAGCAGCCCCGGACAGGGGAGGCGCTACACCTTC. Protein: CASSPGQGRRYTF.

This clone was seen once. J is TRBJ1-1 and V is TRBV4-1; 9 positions agree with TRBD1. CDR1 is MGHRA and CDR2 is YSYEKL in the germline V gene. The CDR3 loop spans 14 amino acids. V lost 1 base to trimming and J lost 7 bases; unmatched junction nucleotides: 4. The CDR3 coding sequence is TGCGCCAGCAGCCAAGGACGACAGGGGGGTGAAGCTTTCTTT. Amino acids: CASSQGRQGGEAFF.

The chain uses TRBV20-1 and TRBJ1-4; tentative D call: TRBD1 (5 bases). V lost 4 bases to trimming and J lost 9 bases, with 24 bases between them. The germline gives CDR1 DFQATT, CDR2 SNEGSKA (reference sequence). The CDR3 has 16 amino acids. The CDR3 region has the DNA TGCAGTGCTACTGATACCGTCGGGGGTCGCGGCAAAAAACTGTTTTTT. Residues: CSATDTVGGRGKKLFF.

The chain uses TRBV5-1 and TRBJ2-3; the match to TRBD2 covers 8 bases. After removal of 4 bases from V and 0 bases from J, the junction contained 7 bases not matched to a gene. CDR1 is SGHRS, CDR2 YFSETQ, per germline. The CDR3 is 16 amino acids. CDR3 sequence (DNA): TGCGCCAGCAGCGGGGTACTAGCGGCCAGCACAGATACGCAGTATTTT. Its translation is CASSGVLAASTDTQYF. Full variable domain (outside the CDR3, taken from reference TRBV5-1 and TRBJ2-3): KAGVTQTPRYLIKTRGQQVTLSCSPISGHRSVSWYQQTPGQGLQFLFEYFSETQRNKGNFPGRFSGRQFSNSRSEMNVSTLELGDSALYLCASSGVLAASTDTQYFGPGTRLTVL.

The chain uses TRBV11-3 and TRBJ1-2; D call uncertain. The germline V gene has CDR1 SGHNT and CDR2 YENEEA. V gave up 0 bases and J gave up 0 bases, with 20 bases separating them. The CDR3 length is 19 residues. The DNA for the CDR3 is TGTGCCAGCAGCTTAGATATTAACAGCCACCAACTAGCTAACTATGGCTACACCTTC. Protein product: CASSLDINSHQLANYGYTF.

In DNA, the CDR3 is TGTGCCAGCAGCTTACAGGGGACGAACACTGAAGCTTTCTTT. It encodes CASSLQGTNTEAFF. The V and J genes are TRBV7-9 and TRBJ1-1; tentative D call: TRBD1 (6 bases). The CDR3 is made up of 14 amino acids. Germline lookup yields CDR1 SEHNR and CDR2 FQNEAQ (reference sequence). V was clipped by 2 bases and J by 1 base, with 8 bases between them. The complete variable domain, with remaining parts taken from reference TRBV7-9 and TRBJ1-1, reads DTGVSQNPRHKITKRGQNVTFRCDPISEHNRLYWYRQTLGQGPEFLTYFQNEAQLEKSRLLSDRFSAERPKGSFSTLEIQRTEQGDSAMYLCASSLQGTNTEAFFGQGTRLTVV.

This clone was seen once. As DNA, the CDR3 is TGTGCCAGCAGCTTAGGGGGGACTAGCACCTACAATGAGCAGTTCTTC. Translated, it gives CASSLGGTSTYNEQFF. V is TRBV11-2 and J is TRBJ2-1; 9 bases align to TRBD2. There are 16 residues in the CDR3. Germline assignment: CDR1 SGHAT and CDR2 FQNNGV. V dropped 1 base and J dropped 2; count of bases not matched to a gene: 3.

The rearrangement links TRBV27 to TRBJ2-2; no reliable D call. Germline V lookup: CDR1 MNHEY, CDR2 SMNVEV (reference sequence). The CDR3 spans 13 residues. V was shortened by 7 bases and J by 6 bases, with 12 bases between the two germline ends. CDR3 in amino acids: CASTPVVAGELFF. CDR3 coding DNA: TGTGCCAGCACTCCCGTAGTGGCCGGGGAGCTGTTTTTT.

This sequence joins TRBV3-1 (or the pseudogene TRBV3-2) and TRBJ2-5; TRBD1 matches 9 bases. Germline CDR1 LGHDT, CDR2 YNNKEL (reference sequence). The J segment lost 2 bases and the V segment lost 6 bases, leaving 13 bases of the junction unmatched. The CDR3 contains 17 residues. This chain's CDR3 is CASRGYWGQGLQETQYF. The CDR3 DNA sequence: TGTGCCAGCAGGGGGTATTGGGGACAGGGCTTACAAGAGACCCAGTACTTC.